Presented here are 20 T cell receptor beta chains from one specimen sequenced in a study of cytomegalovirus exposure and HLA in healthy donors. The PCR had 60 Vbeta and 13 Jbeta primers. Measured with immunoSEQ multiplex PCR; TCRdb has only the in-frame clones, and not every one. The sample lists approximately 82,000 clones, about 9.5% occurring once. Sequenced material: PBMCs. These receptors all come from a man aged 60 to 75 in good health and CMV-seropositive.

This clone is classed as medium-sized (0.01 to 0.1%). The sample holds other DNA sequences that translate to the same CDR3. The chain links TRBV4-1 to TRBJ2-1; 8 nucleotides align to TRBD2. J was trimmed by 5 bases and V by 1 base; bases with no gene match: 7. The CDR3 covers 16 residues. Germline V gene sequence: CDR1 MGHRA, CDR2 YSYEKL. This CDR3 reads CASSQAGTSANNEQFF. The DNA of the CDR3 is TGCGCCAGCAGCCAAGCCGGGACTAGTGCCAACAATGAGCAGTTCTTC.

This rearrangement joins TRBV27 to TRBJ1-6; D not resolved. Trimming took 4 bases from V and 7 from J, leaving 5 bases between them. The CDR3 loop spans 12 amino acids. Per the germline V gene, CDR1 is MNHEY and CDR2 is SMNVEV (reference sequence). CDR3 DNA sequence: TGTGCCAGCAGTTACGGGAATTCACCCCTCCACTTT. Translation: CASSYGNSPLHF.

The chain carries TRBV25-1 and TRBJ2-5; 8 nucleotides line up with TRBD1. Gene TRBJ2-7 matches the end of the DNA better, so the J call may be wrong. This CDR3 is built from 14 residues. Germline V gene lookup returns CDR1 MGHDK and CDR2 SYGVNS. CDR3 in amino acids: CASRDRVSSYEQYF. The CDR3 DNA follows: TGTGCCAGCAGGGACAGGGTAAGCTCCTACGAGCAGTACTTC.

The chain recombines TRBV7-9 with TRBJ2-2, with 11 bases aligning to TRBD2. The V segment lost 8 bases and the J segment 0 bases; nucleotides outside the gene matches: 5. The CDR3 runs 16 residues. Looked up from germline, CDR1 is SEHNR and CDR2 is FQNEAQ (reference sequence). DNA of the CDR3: TGTGCCAGCGGGCTAGCGGGGGGTTCGAACACCGGGGAGCTGTTTTTT. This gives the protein CASGLAGGSNTGELFF.

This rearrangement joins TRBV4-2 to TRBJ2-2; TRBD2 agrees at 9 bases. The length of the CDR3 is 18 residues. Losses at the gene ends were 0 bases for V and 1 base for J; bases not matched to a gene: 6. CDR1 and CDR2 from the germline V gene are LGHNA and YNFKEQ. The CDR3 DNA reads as TGTGCCAGCAGCCAAGATACAAATAGCGGGAGGAACACCGGGGAGCTGTTTTTT. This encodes CASSQDTNSGRNTGELFF.

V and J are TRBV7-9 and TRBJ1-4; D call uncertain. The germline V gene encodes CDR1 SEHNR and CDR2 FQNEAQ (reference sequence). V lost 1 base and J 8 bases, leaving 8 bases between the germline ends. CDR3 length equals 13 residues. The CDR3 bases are TGTGCCAGCAGCTTAGTAGTCTCGGAAAAACTGTTTTTT. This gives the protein CASSLVVSEKLFF.

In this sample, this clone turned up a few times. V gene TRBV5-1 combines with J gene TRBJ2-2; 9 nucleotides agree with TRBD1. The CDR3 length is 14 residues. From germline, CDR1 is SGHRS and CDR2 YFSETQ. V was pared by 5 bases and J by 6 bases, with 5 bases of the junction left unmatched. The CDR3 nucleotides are TGCGCCAGCAGAGGACAGGGGACCGCCGGGGAGCTGTTTTTT. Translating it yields CASRGQGTAGELFF. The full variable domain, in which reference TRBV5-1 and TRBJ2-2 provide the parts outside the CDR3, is KAGVTQTPRYLIKTRGQQVTLSCSPISGHRSVSWYQQTPGQGLQFLFEYFSETQRNKGNFPGRFSGRQFSNSRSEMNVSTLELGDSALYLCASRGQGTAGELFFGEGSRLTVL.

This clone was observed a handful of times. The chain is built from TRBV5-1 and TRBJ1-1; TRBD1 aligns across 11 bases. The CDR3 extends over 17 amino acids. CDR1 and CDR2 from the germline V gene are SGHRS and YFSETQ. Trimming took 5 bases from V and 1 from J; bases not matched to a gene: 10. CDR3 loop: CASSLGQGAFANTEAFF. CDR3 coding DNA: TGCGCCAGCAGTTTAGGACAGGGGGCATTTGCGAACACTGAAGCTTTCTTT. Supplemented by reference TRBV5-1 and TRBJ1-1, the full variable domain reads KAGVTQTPRYLIKTRGQQVTLSCSPISGHRSVSWYQQTPGQGLQFLFEYFSETQRNKGNFPGRFSGRQFSNSRSEMNVSTLELGDSALYLCASSLGQGAFANTEAFFGQGTRLTVV.

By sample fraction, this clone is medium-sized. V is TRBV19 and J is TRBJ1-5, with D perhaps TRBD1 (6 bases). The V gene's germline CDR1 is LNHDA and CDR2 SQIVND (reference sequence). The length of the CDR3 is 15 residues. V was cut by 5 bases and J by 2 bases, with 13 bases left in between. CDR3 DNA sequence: TGTGCCAGTAGTGCTAAGGGGGGGGGCAATCAGCCCCAGCATTTT. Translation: CASSAKGGGNQPQHF.

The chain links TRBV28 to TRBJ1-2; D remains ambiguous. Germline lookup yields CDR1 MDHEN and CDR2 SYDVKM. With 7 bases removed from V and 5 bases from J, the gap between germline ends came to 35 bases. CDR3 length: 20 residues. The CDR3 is CASTTPGGRPRVSRGYGYTF. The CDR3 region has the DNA TGTGCCAGCACTACCCCTGGTGGGCGACCCCGGGTTTCCCGGGGATATGGCTACACCTTC.

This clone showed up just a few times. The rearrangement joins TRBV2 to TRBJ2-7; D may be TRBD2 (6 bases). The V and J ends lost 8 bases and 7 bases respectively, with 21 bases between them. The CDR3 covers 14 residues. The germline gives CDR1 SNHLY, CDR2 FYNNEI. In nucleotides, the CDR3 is TGTGCCAGCGGAATAATGATGGCCGGGGGTGAGCAGTACTTC. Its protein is CASGIMMAGGEQYF.

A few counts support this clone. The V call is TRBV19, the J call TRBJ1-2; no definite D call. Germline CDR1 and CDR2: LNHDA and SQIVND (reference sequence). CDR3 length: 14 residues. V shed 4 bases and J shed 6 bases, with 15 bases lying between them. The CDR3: CASSTSGRTDGYTF. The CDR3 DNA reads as TGTGCCAGTAGTACCTCCGGGAGAACGGATGGCTACACCTTC.

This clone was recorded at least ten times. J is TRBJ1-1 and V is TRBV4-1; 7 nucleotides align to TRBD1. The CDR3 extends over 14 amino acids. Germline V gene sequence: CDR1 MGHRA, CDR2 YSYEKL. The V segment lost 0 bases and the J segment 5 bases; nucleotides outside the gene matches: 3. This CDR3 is CASSQERGRTEAFF. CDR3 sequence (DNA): TGCGCCAGCAGCCAAGAGAGGGGGCGAACTGAAGCTTTCTTT.

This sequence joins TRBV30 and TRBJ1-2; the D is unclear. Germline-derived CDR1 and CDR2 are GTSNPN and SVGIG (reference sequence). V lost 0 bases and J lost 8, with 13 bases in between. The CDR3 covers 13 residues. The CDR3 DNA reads TGTGCCTGGAGTGTAGGCGGGAATGGCGGCTACACCTTC. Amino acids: CAWSVGGNGGYTF.

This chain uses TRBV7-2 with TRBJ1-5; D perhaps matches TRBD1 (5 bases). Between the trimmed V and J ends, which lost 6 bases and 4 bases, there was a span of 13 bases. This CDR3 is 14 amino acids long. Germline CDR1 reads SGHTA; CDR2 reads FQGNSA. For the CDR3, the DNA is TGTGCCAGCAGGATGCGGGACGGTAATCAGCCCCAGCATTTT. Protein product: CASRMRDGNQPQHF.

CDR3 sequence reads: CASSLVGDTEAFF. In DNA form, the CDR3 reads TGTGCCAGCAGTTTAGTGGGAGACACTGAAGCTTTCTTT. This chain connects TRBV28 to TRBJ1-1; D not certain. CDR1 MDHEN and CDR2 SYDVKM come from the germline V gene. V was cut by 2 bases and J by 3 bases, with 7 bases left in between. This CDR3 spans 13 amino acids.

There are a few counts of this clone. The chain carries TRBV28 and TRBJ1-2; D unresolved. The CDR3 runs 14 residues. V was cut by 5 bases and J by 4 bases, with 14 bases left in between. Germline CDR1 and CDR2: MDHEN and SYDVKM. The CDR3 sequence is CASSVPGNRYGYTF. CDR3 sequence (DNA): TGTGCCAGCAGTGTTCCAGGAAACCGCTATGGCTACACCTTC.

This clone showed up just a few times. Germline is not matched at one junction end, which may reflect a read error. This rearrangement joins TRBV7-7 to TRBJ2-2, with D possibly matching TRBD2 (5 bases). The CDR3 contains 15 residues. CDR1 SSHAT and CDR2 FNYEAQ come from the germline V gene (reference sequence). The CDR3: CASSPDGMNTGELFF. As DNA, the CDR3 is TGTGCTAGCAGCCCAGACGGGATGAACACCGGGGAGCTGTTTTTT.

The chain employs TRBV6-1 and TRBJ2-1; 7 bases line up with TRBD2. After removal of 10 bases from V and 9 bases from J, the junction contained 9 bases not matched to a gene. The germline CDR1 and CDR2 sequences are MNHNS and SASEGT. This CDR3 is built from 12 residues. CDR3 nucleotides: TGTGCCACCTCGGCGGGGGTGGGTGAGCAGTTCTTC. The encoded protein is CATSAGVGEQFF.

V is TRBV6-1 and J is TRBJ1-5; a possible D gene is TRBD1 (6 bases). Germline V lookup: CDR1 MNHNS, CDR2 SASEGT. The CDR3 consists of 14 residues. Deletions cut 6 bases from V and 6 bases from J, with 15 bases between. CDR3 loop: CASRKGGESQPQHF. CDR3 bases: TGTGCCAGCAGAAAGGGGGGGGAAAGTCAGCCCCAGCATTTT.